The 20 T cell receptor beta chains below all came from one sample that was sequenced in a study of beta chain features in type 1 diabetes. The study, taken as a whole, reports: Shorter TCRB CDR3s, moderately but significantly so, were found in Type 1 diabetes patients in all four CD4+ subsets.

The sequenced template was cDNA made from the entire isolated RNA. Profiling relied on immunoSEQ multiplex PCR, and the TCRdb table lists in-frame clones only, not all of them. The sample lists roughly 15,000 clones, under 80% seen once, with around 0.76% in the top ten. No antigen has been identified for these receptors. Sequencing was carried out using stem cell memory CD4+ T cells from blood. The receptor set was obtained from a man aged 30 to 45 with type 1 diabetes.

This clone has only a few counts. The genes are TRBV4-2 and TRBJ2-3, with D unclear. The germline V and J ends were trimmed by 2 bases and 0 bases, with 3 bases remaining between them. The CDR3 length is 13 residues. Germline loops: CDR1 LGHNA, CDR2 YNFKEQ. CDR3 in amino acids: CASSQTSTDTQYF. CDR3 coding DNA: TGTGCCAGCAGCCAAACAAGCACAGATACGCAGTATTTT.

This chain uses TRBV18 with TRBJ2-7, with D hard to call. Germline V gene lookup returns CDR1 KGHSH and CDR2 LQKENI. This CDR3 has 15 residues. The V end was cut by 4 bases, the J end by 2 bases, with 15 bases between. In DNA, the CDR3 is TGTGCCAGCTCACTACTCGGAGTTACACCCTACGAGCAGTACTTC. Translation gives CASSLLGVTPYEQYF.

V usage is TRBV6-1 and J usage is TRBJ1-5; D gene ambiguous. The V end lost 4 bases, the J end lost 0 bases, and 13 bases lay between the germline ends. The CDR3 consists of 16 residues. CDR1 is MNHNS and CDR2 is SASEGT in the germline V gene. The CDR3: CASSAPAGYSNQPQHF. In DNA form, the CDR3 reads TGTGCCAGCAGTGCCCCTGCAGGCTATAGCAATCAGCCCCAGCATTTT.

The chain recombines TRBV6-5 with TRBJ2-3; D is ambiguous. The CDR3 covers 14 residues. CDR1 MNHEY and CDR2 SVGAGI come from the germline V gene. V shed 3 bases and J shed 3 bases, with 10 bases lying between them. The CDR3 bases are TGTGCCAGCAGTTATGCGCCTGTTACAGATACGCAGTATTTT. Translating it yields CASSYAPVTDTQYF.

The chain links TRBV7-9 to TRBJ1-4; D gene uncertain. CDR1 is SEHNR and CDR2 is FQNEAQ in the germline V gene (reference sequence). This CDR3 region has 16 residues. V lost 5 bases, J lost 0 bases, and 13 bases lay in between. CDR3: CASSPSAGATNEKLFF. The CDR3 DNA follows: TGTGCCAGCAGCCCTAGCGCGGGTGCAACTAATGAAAAACTGTTTTTT.

The chain employs TRBV5-4 and TRBJ2-5, with TRBD2 as a possible D gene (6 bases). With 5 bases removed from V and 2 bases from J, the gap between germline ends came to 10 bases. Germline V gene data show CDR1 as SGHNT and CDR2 as YYREEE (reference sequence). The CDR3 covers 13 residues. The CDR3 DNA reads TGTGCCAGCAGTACCGCGGGGCAAGAGACCCAGTACTTC. It specifies CASSTAGQETQYF.

The V call is TRBV9, the J call TRBJ1-6; 11 positions agree with TRBD1. Trimming removed 3 bases from V and 0 bases from J; junction bases left unmatched: 8. The CDR3 consists of 19 residues. The germline V gene has CDR1 SGDLS and CDR2 YYNGEE. CDR3 sequence reads: CASSGGDRGLSSYNSPLHF. The CDR3 nucleotides are TGTGCCAGCAGCGGGGGGGACAGGGGGTTAAGCTCCTATAATTCACCCCTCCACTTT. Filled out from reference TRBV9 and TRBJ1-6, the complete variable domain reads DSGVTQTPKHLITATGQRVTLRCSPRSGDLSVYWYQQSLDQGLQFLIQYYNGEERAKGNILERFSAQQFPDLHSELNLSSLELGDSALYFCASSGGDRGLSSYNSPLHFGNGTRLTVT.

CDR3: CASSLTDRVAGYTF. The CDR3 DNA sequence: TGTGCCAGCAGTCTTACGGACAGGGTGGCTGGCTACACCTTC. The chain has TRBV2 and TRBJ1-2; 8 bases agree with TRBD1. Germline CDR1 SNHLY, CDR2 FYNNEI. V shed 5 bases, J shed 7 bases, and the junction held 9 bases outside the gene matches. This CDR3 comprises 14 residues.

The chain carries TRBV6-1 and TRBJ2-5; 8 bases map to TRBD2. Germline V gene sequence: CDR1 MNHNS, CDR2 SASEGT. This CDR3 is built from 13 residues. Losses at the gene ends were 4 bases for V and 5 bases for J; bases not matched to a gene: 3. The CDR3 here is CASSVAGRETQYF. As DNA, the CDR3 is TGTGCCAGCAGTGTAGCGGGGCGGGAGACCCAGTACTTC.

The chain joins TRBV29-1 to TRBJ2-1, with TRBD1 matching over 10 bases. The V segment lost 7 bases and the J segment 4 bases; nucleotides outside the gene matches: 7. The V gene's germline CDR1 is SQVTM and CDR2 ANQGSEA. The CDR3 is 14 residues long. The CDR3 region has the DNA TGCAGCGGGACCCGGGACAGGGGATACAATGAGCAGTTCTTC. The encoded protein is CSGTRDRGYNEQFF.

The V and J genes are TRBV4-2 and TRBJ2-1; 11 bases match TRBD2. Germline lookup yields CDR1 LGHNA and CDR2 YNFKEQ. J was trimmed by 0 bases and V by 1 base; bases with no gene match: 14. The CDR3 length is 21 residues. The CDR3, as DNA: TGTGCCAGCAGCCAAGGACCGTCTAGCGGGGGGCTTACGAGCTCCTACAATGAGCAGTTCTTC. Translation: CASSQGPSSGGLTSSYNEQFF.

This chain links TRBV4-3 with TRBJ2-7, with 8 bases aligning to TRBD1. The CDR3 is 15 residues long. The germline CDR1 and CDR2 sequences are LGHNA and YSLEER. J gave up 6 bases and V 0 bases, and 7 bases lay outside the gene matches. The CDR3 DNA reads as TGCGCCAGCAGCCAAGATAGTGCAGGGGGCGGCGAGCAGTACTTC. It translates to CASSQDSAGGGEQYF.

The rearrangement joins TRBV7-9 to TRBJ1-6; 10 nucleotides align to TRBD1. Germline CDR1 reads SEHNR; CDR2 reads FQNEAQ (reference sequence). J was trimmed by 10 bases and V by 5 bases; bases with no gene match: 8. This CDR3 region has 15 residues. The CDR3 DNA reads as TGTGCCAGCAGCCCTCTGGACAGGGGGAACTCACCCCTCCACTTT. Translation: CASSPLDRGNSPLHF.

V gene TRBV9 combines with J gene TRBJ2-6, with D maybe TRBD1 (6 bases). Trimming cost V 4 bases and J 0 bases, with 17 bases left between them. Germline V gene data show CDR1 as SGDLS and CDR2 as YYNGEE. The length of the CDR3 is 18 residues. The CDR3 region has the DNA TGTGCCAGCAGCCTTAGTCCGGCAGGGGACTCTGGGGCCAACGTCCTGACTTTC. Protein: CASSLSPAGDSGANVLTF.

The chain employs TRBV5-4 and TRBJ1-2; 7 bases are shared with TRBD1. Germline CDR1 and CDR2: SGHNT and YYREEE (reference sequence). The ends lost 0 bases at V and 6 bases at J; junction bases unmatched: 2. CDR3 length: 13 residues. CDR3 in amino acids: CASSLGQGDGYTF. The CDR3 bases are TGTGCCAGCAGCTTGGGGCAGGGGGATGGCTACACCTTC.

The count of this clone is one. The rearrangement joins TRBV5-1 to TRBJ2-5; the match to TRBD2 covers 8 bases. After removal of 0 bases from V and 4 bases from J, the junction contained 8 bases not matched to a gene. CDR3 length: 16 residues. Germline V gene lookup returns CDR1 SGHRS and CDR2 YFSETQ. The CDR3 reads CASSLASGGNGETQYF. CDR3 bases: TGCGCCAGCAGCTTGGCCTCGGGAGGGAACGGAGAGACCCAGTACTTC. Full variable domain (outside the CDR3, taken from reference TRBV5-1 and TRBJ2-5): KAGVTQTPRYLIKTRGQQVTLSCSPISGHRSVSWYQQTPGQGLQFLFEYFSETQRNKGNFPGRFSGRQFSNSRSEMNVSTLELGDSALYLCASSLASGGNGETQYFGPGTRLLVL.

The V and J genes are TRBV9 and TRBJ1-2; D unresolved. The V gene's germline CDR1 is SGDLS and CDR2 YYNGEE. This CDR3 spans 14 amino acids. V was clipped by 0 bases and J by 7 bases, with 13 bases between them. The CDR3 DNA follows: TGTGCCAGCAGCGTAGTTTCAGCCGCGGTTGGCTACACCTTC. This gives the protein CASSVVSAAVGYTF.

This chain uses TRBV6-1 with TRBJ1-4, with D perhaps matching TRBD1 (5 bases). Germline CDR1 MNHNS, CDR2 SASEGT. This CDR3 comprises 15 residues. Trimming took off 4 bases at V and 0 bases at J, with 9 bases between the two ends. CDR3 loop: CASSGPGSTNEKLFF. The CDR3 coding sequence is TGTGCCAGCAGTGGGCCAGGGTCAACTAATGAAAAACTGTTTTTT.

V and J are TRBV11-2 and TRBJ2-1; 10 bases align to TRBD1. Germline CDR1 reads SGHAT; CDR2 reads FQNNGV. The CDR3 is 15 residues long. Germline trimming cut 3 bases from V and 8 bases from J; bases unmatched to any gene: 7. The chain's CDR3 is CASSFSGTGVHEQFF. In DNA, the CDR3 is TGTGCCAGCAGCTTCTCCGGGACAGGGGTTCATGAGCAGTTCTTC.

The J gene is TRBJ2-1, the V gene TRBV20-1, with D hard to call. The CDR3 sequence is 10 residues long. Germline V CDR1 and CDR2: DFQATT, SNEGSKA (reference sequence). V was cut by 6 bases and J by 9 bases, with 9 bases left in between. Here the CDR3 reads CSAERGEQFF. The CDR3 nucleotides read TGCAGTGCGGAGCGTGGTGAGCAGTTCTTC.